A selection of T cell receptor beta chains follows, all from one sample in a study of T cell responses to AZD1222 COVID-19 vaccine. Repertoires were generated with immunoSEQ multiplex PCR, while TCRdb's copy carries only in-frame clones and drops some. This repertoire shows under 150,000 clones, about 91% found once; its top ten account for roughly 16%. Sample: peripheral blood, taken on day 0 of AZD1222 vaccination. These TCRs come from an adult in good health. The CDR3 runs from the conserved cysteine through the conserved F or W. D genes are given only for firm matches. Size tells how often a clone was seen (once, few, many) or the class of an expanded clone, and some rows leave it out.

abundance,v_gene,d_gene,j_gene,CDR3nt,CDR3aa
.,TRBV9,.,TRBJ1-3,TGTGCCAGCAGCGTAACGGGGGAGGGAAACACCATATATTTT,CASSVTGEGNTIYF
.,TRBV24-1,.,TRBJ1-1,TGTGCCACCAGTGATGGGATGAACACTGAAGCTTTCTTT,CATSDGMNTEAFF
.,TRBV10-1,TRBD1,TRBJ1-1,TGCGCCAGCCCGAGGCGGGAGGGGACAGCAAACACTGAAGCTTTCTTT,CASPRREGTANTEAFF
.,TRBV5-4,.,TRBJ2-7,TGTGCCAGCAGCACCCGGGACTGGGTGGGCGGGCAGTACTTC,CASSTRDWVGGQYF
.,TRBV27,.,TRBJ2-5,TGTGCCAGCATCTTCAGGGGTGAGACCCAGTACTTC,CASIFRGETQYF
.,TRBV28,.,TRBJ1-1,TGTGCCAGCAGTATCCCCCTAGGGCAAGGATTGGCTTTCTTT,CASSIPLGQGLAFF
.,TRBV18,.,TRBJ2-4,TGTGCCAGCTCATCTAGTAACATTCAGTACTTC,CASSSSNIQYF
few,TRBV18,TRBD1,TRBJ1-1,TGTGCCAGCTCACCACAGGGGGCGGACACTGAAGCTTTCTTT,CASSPQGADTEAFF
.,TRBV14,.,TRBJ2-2,TGTGCCAGCAGCCAAGCAGGGTACACCGGGGAGCTGTTTTTT,CASSQAGYTGELFF
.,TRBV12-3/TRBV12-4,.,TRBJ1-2,TGTGCCAGCAGTTTGGGAAACTATGGCTACACCTTC,CASSLGNYGYTF
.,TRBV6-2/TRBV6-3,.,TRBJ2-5,TGTGCCAGCAGTGATCTCTTAAGAGAGACCCAGTACTTC,CASSDLLRETQYF
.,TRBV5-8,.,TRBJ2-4,TGTGCCAGCAACGGAAGGGGTTTGGTCAAAAACATTCAGTACTTC,CASNGRGLVKNIQYF
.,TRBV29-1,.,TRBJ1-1,TGCAGCGTTGAAACAGTAAACACTGAAGCTTTCTTT,CSVETVNTEAFF
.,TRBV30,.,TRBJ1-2,TGTGCCTGGAGCCCTAGATGGGGCAGCTCTAACTATGGCTACACCTTC,CAWSPRWGSSNYGYTF
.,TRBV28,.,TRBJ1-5,TGTGCCAGCAGTTTGGGCAATCAGCCCCAGCATTTT,CASSLGNQPQHF
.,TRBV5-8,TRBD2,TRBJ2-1,TGTGCCAGCAGCTTTCAGACTAGCGGGGGAAATCTCTACAATGAGCAGTTCTTC,CASSFQTSGGNLYNEQFF
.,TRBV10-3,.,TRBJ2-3,TGTGCCATCGCGGCGAACACAGATACGCAGTATTTT,CAIAANTDTQYF
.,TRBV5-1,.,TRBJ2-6,TGCGCCAGCAGCTTGGGGGCTGGGGCCAACGTCCTGACTTTC,CASSLGAGANVLTF
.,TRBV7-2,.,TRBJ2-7,TGTGCCAGCAGCGCGGGAAGGGGGACCCACTCCTACGAGCAGTACTTC,CASSAGRGTHSYEQYF
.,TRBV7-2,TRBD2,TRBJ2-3,TGTGCCAGCAGCTTACGGGGGGGCACAGATACGCAGTATTTT,CASSLRGGTDTQYF
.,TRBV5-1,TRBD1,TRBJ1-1,TGCGCCAGCAGCCTGCGGACAGGAGTAGCTTTCTTT,CASSLRTGVAFF
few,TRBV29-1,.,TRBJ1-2,TGCAGCGTTGAACAGAGCTATGGCTACACCTTC,CSVEQSYGYTF
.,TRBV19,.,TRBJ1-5,TGTGCCAGTAGTATTGTGTGGGGGCTCAGTCAGCCCCAGCATTTT,CASSIVWGLSQPQHF
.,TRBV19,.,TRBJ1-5,TGTGCCAGTAGTATAGAAAGGATCCAGCATTTT,CASSIERIQHF
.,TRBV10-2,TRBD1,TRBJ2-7,TGCGCCAGCGGCCGGGACAGGGGGCCCTACGAGCAGTACTTC,CASGRDRGPYEQYF
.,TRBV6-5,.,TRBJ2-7,TGTGCCAGCACCCAAGACAGGTCATCCTCCTACGAGCAGTACTTC,CASTQDRSSSYEQYF
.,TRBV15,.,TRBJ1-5,TGTGCCACCAGCAGGCGGGGGGCTGCGGAGCCCCAGCATTTT,CATSRRGAAEPQHF
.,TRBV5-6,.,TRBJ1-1,TGTGCCAGCAGCTTCGAGGGGGAAGCTTTCTTT,CASSFEGEAFF
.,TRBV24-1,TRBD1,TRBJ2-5,TGTGCCACCAGTGATCCACAGGGGGGACGGGAGACCCAGTACTTC,CATSDPQGGRETQYF
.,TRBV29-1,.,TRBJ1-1,TGCAGCGGAAGGGACACACAGCGGGAAGCTTTCTTT,CSGRDTQREAFF
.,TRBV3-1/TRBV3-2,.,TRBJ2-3,TGTGCCAGCAGCCAAGGGACGGGAACGCAGTATTTT,CASSQGTGTQYF
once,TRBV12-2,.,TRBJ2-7,TGTGCAAGTCGCCGCCCACCGCTAGCCCCACCCACTTACGAGCAGTACTTC,CASRRPPLAPPTYEQYF
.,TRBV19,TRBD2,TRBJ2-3,TGTGCCAGTAGTATCCGGTCTAGCGGGGGGGCAGCAGATACGCAGTATTTT,CASSIRSSGGAADTQYF
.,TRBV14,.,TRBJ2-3,TGTGCCAGCAGTCAGCTTATTGCGGGGACTAGCACAGATACGCAGTATTTT,CASSQLIAGTSTDTQYF
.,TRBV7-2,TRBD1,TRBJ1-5,TGTGCCAGCAGCTCTCAGGGGACAGGGGGCAATCAGCCCCAGCATTTT,CASSSQGTGGNQPQHF
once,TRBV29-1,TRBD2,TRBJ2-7,TGCAGCGTTGAACTAGCGGGGGTTTACGAGCAGTACTTC,CSVELAGVYEQYF
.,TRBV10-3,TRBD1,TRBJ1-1,TGTGCCACCCGGTCGGACAGGGAATCCACTGAAGCTTTCTTT,CATRSDRESTEAFF
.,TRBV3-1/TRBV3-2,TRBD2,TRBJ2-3,TGTGCCAGCAGCCAAGTATCTAGTTTTACCGCGGCTAGCGGGGTTAGAGATACGCAGTATTTT,CASSQVSSFTAASGVRDTQYF
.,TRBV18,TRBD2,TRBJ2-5,TGTGCCAGCTCGCAAACCGGGACTAGCGGGGGAGAGACCCAGTACTTC,CASSQTGTSGGETQYF
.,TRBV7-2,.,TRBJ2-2,TGTGCCAGCAGCTCGCAACTAGTCTGGACCGGGGAGCTGTTTTTT,CASSSQLVWTGELFF
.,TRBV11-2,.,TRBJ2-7,TGTGCCAGCAACCCTAACACGGGGACTTCCCCCTACGAGCAGTACTTC,CASNPNTGTSPYEQYF
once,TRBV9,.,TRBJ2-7,TGTGCCAGCAGCCCCGGGGACAACTACGAGCAGTACTTC,CASSPGDNYEQYF
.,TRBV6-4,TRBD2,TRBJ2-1,TGTGCCAGCAGTGTCACTAGCGGGGGGGCCAATGAGCAGTTCTTC,CASSVTSGGANEQFF
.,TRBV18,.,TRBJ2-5,TGTGCCAGCTCACCACGAGGCAGGGCCCAAGAGACCCAGTACTTC,CASSPRGRAQETQYF
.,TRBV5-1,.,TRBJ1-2,TGCGCCAGCAGCTTGGACGTTTATGGCTACACCTTC,CASSLDVYGYTF
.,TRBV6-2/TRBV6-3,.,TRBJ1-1,TGTGCCAGCACCCCTCCCGGGAACACTGAAGCTTTCTTT,CASTPPGNTEAFF
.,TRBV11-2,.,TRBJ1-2,TGTGCCAGCAGCACCCGGGGCAGCTATGGCTACACCTTC,CASSTRGSYGYTF
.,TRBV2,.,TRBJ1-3,TGTGCCAGCAGTGGTTCCAGCGGAAACACCATATATTTT,CASSGSSGNTIYF
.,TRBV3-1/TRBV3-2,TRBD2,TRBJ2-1,TGTGCCAGCAGCCCCTTAGCGGGGGGCTACAATGAGCAGTTCTTC,CASSPLAGGYNEQFF
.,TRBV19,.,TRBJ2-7,TGTGCCAGTAGTAACCCGGAGGTCGGGCAGTACTTC,CASSNPEVGQYF
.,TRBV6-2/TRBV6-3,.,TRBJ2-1,TGTGCCAGCAGCCCCGTTGTATGGTCTAGCTCCTACAATGAGCAGTTCTTC,CASSPVVWSSSYNEQFF
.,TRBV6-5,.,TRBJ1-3,TGTGCCAGCAGAGGCCTCTCTGGAAACACCATATATTTT,CASRGLSGNTIYF
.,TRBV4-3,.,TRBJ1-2,TGCGCCAGCAGCCAAGCACAGGAGCGGGGCTACACCTTC,CASSQAQERGYTF
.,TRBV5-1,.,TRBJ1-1,TGCGCCAGCAGCTTCGGGGAGGATACTGAAGCTTTCTTT,CASSFGEDTEAFF
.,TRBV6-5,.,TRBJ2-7,TGTGCCAGCAGCCATCCGACAGGCTCCTACGAGCAGTACTTC,CASSHPTGSYEQYF
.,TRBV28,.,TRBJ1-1,TGTGCCAGCAGTTTTCTTTTTCGGGGTGGGCAGGGAGGTACTGAAGCTTTCTTT,CASSFLFRGGQGGTEAFF
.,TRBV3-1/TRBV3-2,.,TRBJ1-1,TGTGCCAGCAGCCTGCCGGGACACGGGAACACTGAAGCTTTCTTT,CASSLPGHGNTEAFF
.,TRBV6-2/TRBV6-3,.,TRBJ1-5,TGTGCCAGCAGTTACCAGGGAAGTCAGCCCCAGCATTTT,CASSYQGSQPQHF
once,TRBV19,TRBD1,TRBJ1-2,TGTGCCAGTAGGGCGGACAGGGTCTATGGCTACACCTTC,CASRADRVYGYTF